This TCR beta chain was sequenced during a study of beta chain features in type 1 diabetes. Expressed TCRB transcripts were sequenced, since all the RNA that had been isolated was reverse transcribed. Using immunoSEQ multiplex PCR, the repertoire was profiled, and TCRdb retains in-frame clones only, with some absent. The sample shows fewer than 500,000 clones, 11% to 15% of them seen only once. This clone was counted only a few times. V lost 7 bases, J lost 2 bases, and 7 bases stayed unmatched. Germline-derived CDR1 and CDR2 are SGDLS and YYNGEE. The CDR3 runs to 15 residues. This chain links TRBV9 with TRBJ2-3, with 10 nucleotides matching TRBD2. Material: naive CD4+ T cells from blood. The sequence derives from a man aged 25 to 40 in good health. The CDR3 region is CASGPSGSITDTQYF. As DNA, the CDR3 is TGTGCCAGCGGTCCTAGCGGGAGCATCACAGATACGCAGTATTTT.